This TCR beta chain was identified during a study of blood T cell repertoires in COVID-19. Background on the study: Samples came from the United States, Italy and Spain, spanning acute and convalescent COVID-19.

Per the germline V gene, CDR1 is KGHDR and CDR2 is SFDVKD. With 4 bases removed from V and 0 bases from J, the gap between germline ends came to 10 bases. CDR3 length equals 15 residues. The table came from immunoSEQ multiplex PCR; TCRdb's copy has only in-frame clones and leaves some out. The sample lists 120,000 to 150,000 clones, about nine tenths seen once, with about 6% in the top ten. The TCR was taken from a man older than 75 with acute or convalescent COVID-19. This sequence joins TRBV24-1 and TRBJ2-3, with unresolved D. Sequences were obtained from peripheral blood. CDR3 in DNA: TGTGCCACCAGTGACTTGACGGAGAGCACAGATACGCAGTATTTT. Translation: CATSDLTESTDTQYF.